This TCR beta chain derives from a study of identical twins. TCRdb ran MiXCR on the 5' RACE reads and lists one entry per CDR3 protein. Of 550,000 to 800,000 distinct CDR3 sequences listed, less than 9% are singletons. Details on this clonotype: The antigen remains undetermined.

Points from the study as a whole: Cross-sectional statistics, not tracking of the same donors, supported the conclusions. Researchers reported weaker excess twin sharing in beta out-of-frame sequences. Within twin pairs, the out-of-frame alpha sequences they shared showed excess low generation probability.

A further study also used this sample, focusing on yellow fever vaccine responses in identical twins.

The sequence derives from a woman under 30 in good health. The sequencing input was PBMCs.

This CDR3 is CASSPRGSGSSYNEQFF. The CDR3, as DNA: TGTGCCAGCAGCCCCCGGGGTAGCGGAAGCTCCTACAATGAGCAGTTCTTC. The genes are TRBV7-9 and TRBJ2-1; TRBD2 is a possible D gene (6 bases). Germline V gene data show CDR1 as SEHNR and CDR2 as FQNEAQ (reference sequence). Trimming took 5 bases from V and 0 from J, leaving 17 bases between them. This CDR3 has 17 amino acids. Combining the CDR3 with reference TRBV7-9 and TRBJ2-1 gives the whole variable domain DTGVSQNPRHKITKRGQNVTFRCDPISEHNRLYWYRQTLGQGPEFLTYFQNEAQLEKSRLLSDRFSAERPKGSFSTLEIQRTEQGDSAMYLCASSPRGSGSSYNEQFFGPGTRLTVL.